This T cell receptor (beta chain) was sequenced for a study of neurological immune-mediated disorders. Notes on the study in general: No clinical or MRI feature was associated with the multiple sclerosis repertoire cluster.

With V trimmed by 6 bases and J by 1 base, 7 bases remained unmatched. The V gene's germline CDR1 is ENHRY and CDR2 SYGVKD. The CDR3 runs 15 residues. TCRdb itself ran the 5' RACE reads through MiXCR, one entry per CDR3 protein. The sample includes about 70,000 distinct CDR3 sequences, about 5.1% of them seen just once. This clonotype was seen at least ten times. No antigen is known for it. Input material: PBMCs. The origin of this receptor is a woman in her sixties or seventies with multiple sclerosis. This sequence joins TRBV10-3 and TRBJ2-3; 7 nucleotides match TRBD2. CDR3 protein: CAISGPSGGTDTQYF. The DNA for the CDR3 is TGTGCCATCAGCGGGCCGAGCGGGGGCACAGATACGCAGTATTTT.